The 6 T cell receptor beta chains below all came from one sample that was sequenced in a study of blood T cell repertoires in COVID-19. The repertoire was sequenced with immunoSEQ multiplex PCR; TCRdb's copy has only in-frame clones and lacks some. The sample yields approximately 400,000 clones, around 83% seen once. The source material was PBMCs or T cells enriched from blood (not recorded which). The receptors were gathered from a woman between 45 and 65 years old who had recovered from COVID-19.

This clone was seen a few times. This chain links TRBV5-8 with TRBJ1-3; D unclear. The germline gives CDR1 SGHTS, CDR2 YDEGEE. The CDR3 sequence is 14 residues long. Trimming removed 0 bases from V and 2 bases from J, with 6 bases in between. The CDR3 DNA follows: TGTGCCAGCAGCTTGGTAGAGGCTGGAAACACCATATATTTT. Translation gives CASSLVEAGNTIYF.

This chain uses TRBV4-2 with TRBJ2-6; a possible D gene is TRBD1 (5 bases). The CDR3 contains 17 residues. The V end lost 2 bases, the J end lost 0 bases, and 11 bases lay between the germline ends. Per germline, CDR1 LGHNA and CDR2 YNFKEQ. The CDR3 bases are TGTGCCAGCAGCCAACAACGACAGAGCTCTGGGGCCAACGTCCTGACTTTC. This gives the protein CASSQQRQSSGANVLTF.

The rearrangement joins TRBV5-1 to TRBJ1-4; the match to TRBD1 covers 7 bases. V lost 4 bases and J lost 7; bases outside the gene matches: 13. There are 16 residues in the CDR3. Per germline, CDR1 SGHRS and CDR2 YFSETQ. For the CDR3, the DNA is TGCGCCAGCAGCCCCGCCGACAGGGCAATTGGTGAAAAACTGTTTTTT. Translating gives CASSPADRAIGEKLFF.

A single count supports this clone. V gene TRBV30 combines with J gene TRBJ2-7; tentatively, D is TRBD2 (6 bases). Trimming took off 0 bases at V and 7 bases at J, with 16 bases between the two ends. Germline V CDR1 and CDR2: GTSNPN, SVGIG (reference sequence). The CDR3 consists of 14 residues. CDR3 coding DNA: TGTGCCTGGAGTGTGGACTATGGGCGGGGAGAGCAGTACTTC. Translation: CAWSVDYGRGEQYF. The entire variable domain, with the rest obtained from reference TRBV30 and TRBJ2-7, is as follows: SQTIHQWPATLVQPVGSPLSLECTVEGTSNPNLYWYRQAAGRGLQLLFYSVGIGQISSEVPQNLSASRPQDRQFILSSKKLLLSDSGFYLCAWSVDYGRGEQYFGPGTRLTVT.

The chain uses TRBV18 and TRBJ1-1, with 7 positions matching TRBD1. With V trimmed by 8 bases and J by 4 bases, 7 bases remained unmatched. Germline loops: CDR1 KGHSH, CDR2 LQKENI. This CDR3 contains 13 residues. As DNA, the CDR3 is TGTGCCAGCAAAAAGGACAGGATCACTGAAGCTTTCTTT. This translates into CASKKDRITEAFF.

The chain carries TRBV29-1 and TRBJ1-2; D gene ambiguous. Trimming removed 3 bases from V and 11 bases from J, with 16 bases in between. Germline lookup yields CDR1 SQVTM and CDR2 ANQGSEA. The CDR3 consists of 12 residues. For the CDR3, the DNA is TGCAGCGTTGATGGATTGGGGAGTCGGTACACCTTC. The encoded protein is CSVDGLGSRYTF. The variable domain in full, with the rest retrieved from reference TRBV29-1 and TRBJ1-2, is SAVISQKPSRDICQRGTSLTIQCQVDSQVTMMFWYRQQPGQSLTLIATANQGSEATYESGFVIDKFPISRPNLTFSTLTVSNMSPEDSSIYLCSVDGLGSRYTFGSGTRLTVV.